Listed below are T cell receptor beta chains from one sample, sequenced in a study of beta chain features in type 1 diabetes. The repertoire was sequenced with immunoSEQ multiplex PCR; TCRdb's copy has only in-frame clones and lacks some. Altogether 250,000 to 350,000 clones are present, about 15% being singletons, with the ten largest covering around 7%. The sample taken for sequencing was central memory CD4+ T cells from blood. The source is a man aged 30 to 39 in good health. Each CDR3 is given with its conserved first and last residue. A D gene is named only where the DNA matches it firmly. Size tells how often a clone was seen (once, few, many) or the class of an expanded clone, and some rows leave it out.

clone_size: -; d_call: TRBD1; j_call: TRBJ1-5; v_call: TRBV2; cdr3_aa: CASSPSTTGINQPQHF; cdr3_nt: TGTGCCAGCAGCCCCTCCACGACAGGGATCAATCAGCCCCAGCATTTT
clone_size: many; d_call: -; j_call: TRBJ2-1; v_call: TRBV6-6; cdr3_aa: CASSPPGRSREQFF; cdr3_nt: TGTGCCAGCAGTCCCCCGGGACGGAGTAGGGAGCAGTTCTTC
clone_size: many; d_call: TRBD2; j_call: TRBJ2-1; v_call: TRBV7-2; cdr3_aa: CASSSGLAYSEQFF; cdr3_nt: TGTGCCAGCAGCTCCGGACTAGCGTACAGTGAGCAGTTCTTC
clone_size: -; d_call: -; j_call: TRBJ2-7; v_call: TRBV7-8; cdr3_aa: CASSLGISLEEQYF; cdr3_nt: TGTGCCAGCAGCTTAGGCATCTCCCTGGAAGAGCAGTACTTC
clone_size: few; d_call: -; j_call: TRBJ1-2; v_call: TRBV15; cdr3_aa: CATSREVSRLPYTF; cdr3_nt: TGTGCCACCAGCAGAGAGGTATCCCGACTCCCCTACACCTTC
clone_size: few; d_call: -; j_call: TRBJ2-2; v_call: TRBV5-1; cdr3_aa: CASSGRVTNTGELFF; cdr3_nt: TGCGCCAGCAGCGGCCGGGTCACGAACACCGGGGAGCTGTTTTTT
clone_size: few; d_call: TRBD2; j_call: TRBJ2-1; v_call: TRBV7-2; cdr3_aa: CASSRIAGGPNNEQFF; cdr3_nt: TGTGCCAGCAGCAGAATAGCGGGGGGGCCGAACAATGAGCAGTTCTTC
clone_size: few; d_call: -; j_call: TRBJ2-7; v_call: TRBV29-1; cdr3_aa: CSAALDYEQYF; cdr3_nt: TGCAGCGCGGCCCTTGATTACGAGCAGTACTTC
clone_size: -; d_call: -; j_call: TRBJ1-2; v_call: TRBV5-4; cdr3_aa: CASSQAGTNTNYGYTF; cdr3_nt: TGTGCCAGCAGCCAAGCCGGGACGAATACTAACTATGGCTACACCTTC
clone_size: few; d_call: -; j_call: TRBJ2-3; v_call: TRBV7-2; cdr3_aa: CASSLARDTQYF; cdr3_nt: TGTGCCAGCAGCTTAGCGCGAGATACGCAGTATTTT
clone_size: -; d_call: -; j_call: TRBJ2-3; v_call: TRBV6-6; cdr3_aa: CASTPGGPSTDTQYF; cdr3_nt: TGTGCCAGCACCCCAGGGGGGCCGAGCACAGATACGCAGTATTTT
clone_size: few; d_call: -; j_call: TRBJ2-2; v_call: TRBV7-2; cdr3_aa: CASSTDTGELFF; cdr3_nt: TGTGCCAGCAGCACGGACACCGGGGAGCTGTTTTTT
clone_size: few; d_call: -; j_call: TRBJ2-5; v_call: TRBV6-5; cdr3_aa: CASSYGETQYF; cdr3_nt: TGTGCCAGCAGTTATGGAGAGACCCAGTACTTC